The source of this T cell receptor (beta chain) is a study of blood T cell repertoires in COVID-19. Produced via immunoSEQ multiplex PCR; TCRdb's table is partial and in-frame only. The sample includes roughly 670,000 clones, over 80% of them seen just once. The CDR3 spans 15 residues. Germline loops: CDR1 KGHSH, CDR2 LQKENI. V gave up 0 bases and J gave up 4 bases, with 10 bases separating them. The rearrangement uses TRBV18 and TRBJ1-5; D perhaps matches TRBD1 (5 bases). The specimen was peripheral blood. The receptor was isolated from a young woman with acute or convalescent COVID-19. The CDR3 protein is CASSPPGGVNQPQHF. The CDR3 DNA reads as TGTGCCAGCTCACCACCCGGGGGGGTTAATCAGCCCCAGCATTTT.